The 29 T cell receptor beta chains below come from one sample, sequenced in a study of cytomegalovirus exposure and HLA in healthy donors. Use of 60 Vbeta and 13 Jbeta primers characterized the PCR. Data came from immunoSEQ multiplex PCR; TCRdb stores just in-frame clones and leaves some out. The profile shows around 150,000 clones, roughly 80% of them singletons. The sequenced material came from PBMCs. The origin of the receptors is a male donor in good health and CMV-seronegative.

The gene calls are TRBV14 and TRBJ2-7; D is possibly TRBD1 (5 bases). The CDR3 has 13 residues. Trimming removed 0 bases from V and 5 bases from J, with 8 bases in between. Germline V lookup: CDR1 SGHDN, CDR2 FVKESK. CDR3 sequence reads: CASSQDWGHEQYF. CDR3 bases: TGTGCCAGCAGCCAAGATTGGGGCCACGAGCAGTACTTC.

The chain joins TRBV6-5 to TRBJ1-2; D call uncertain. The CDR3 length is 12 residues. V was cut by 2 bases and J by 9 bases, with 10 bases left in between. CDR1 MNHEY and CDR2 SVGAGI come from the germline V gene. The CDR3 DNA is TGTGCCAGCAGTTACGCAGTCGGGAGCTACACCTTC. Its protein product is CASSYAVGSYTF.

This clone has just a few counts. The chain is built from TRBV7-9 and TRBJ2-7, with 12 bases that match TRBD2. The germline V gene encodes CDR1 SEHNR and CDR2 FQNEAQ (reference sequence). The CDR3 consists of 19 residues. With V trimmed by 5 bases and J by 4 bases, 18 bases remained unmatched. Here the CDR3 reads CASSNRPTSGSGVRYEQYF. The CDR3 DNA sequence: TGTGCCAGCAGCAACCGACCGACTAGCGGGAGTGGGGTAAGGTACGAGCAGTACTTC.

This chain uses TRBV19 with TRBJ2-7; the match to TRBD1 covers 7 bases. This CDR3 has 14 residues. With V trimmed by 5 bases and J by 5 bases, 9 bases remained unmatched. The germline V gene encodes CDR1 LNHDA and CDR2 SQIVND (reference sequence). The CDR3 region is CASSGRQGVNEQYF. The CDR3 bases are TGTGCCAGTAGTGGAAGACAGGGAGTCAACGAGCAGTACTTC.

In this sample, this clone turned up a few times. The V call is TRBV9, the J call TRBJ2-2, with TRBD2 matching 8 bases. The V gene end was trimmed by 0 bases and the J gene end by 3 bases; junction bases not matched to a gene: 4. Germline V gene data show CDR1 as SGDLS and CDR2 as YYNGEE. The CDR3 runs to 16 residues. CDR3 nucleotide sequence: TGTGCCAGCAGCGTAGTCGGGGGGGCGGACACCGGGGAGCTGTTTTTT. Amino acids: CASSVVGGADTGELFF.

The chain couples TRBV18 to TRBJ2-1; TRBD2 matches at 7 bases. The CDR3 extends over 15 amino acids. Germline V gene lookup returns CDR1 KGHSH and CDR2 LQKENI. V dropped 5 bases and J dropped 5; count of bases not matched to a gene: 9. In DNA form, the CDR3 reads TGTGCCAGCTCATCCACGGGGAGGGGAAACAATGAGCAGTTCTTC. Protein product: CASSSTGRGNNEQFF.

The chain combines TRBV18 with TRBJ2-7; 7 bases are a match to TRBD1. CDR1 and CDR2 (germline): KGHSH, LQKENI. V lost 6 bases and J lost 7; bases outside the gene matches: 15. CDR3 length equals 15 residues. This CDR3 is CASSQKGDSLGEQYF. The CDR3 DNA sequence: TGTGCCAGCTCCCAAAAAGGGGACAGCCTAGGGGAGCAGTACTTC.

This clone turned up a few times. This chain joins TRBV5-1 and TRBJ2-5; 7 bases match TRBD1. Per the germline V gene, CDR1 is SGHRS and CDR2 is YFSETQ. Unmatched junction bases numbered 9, after V lost 0 bases and J lost 1 base. The CDR3 runs 17 residues. Here the CDR3 reads CASSLDSQYRGQETQYF. Written as DNA, the CDR3 is TGCGCCAGCAGCTTGGACTCCCAATACAGGGGCCAAGAGACCCAGTACTTC.

The chain couples TRBV7-6 to TRBJ2-1; 12 positions agree with TRBD2. Trimming at V came to 5 bases and at J to 6 bases, leaving 14 bases not matched to a gene. Per the germline V gene, CDR1 is SGHVS and CDR2 is FNYEAQ. CDR3 length: 18 residues. Here the CDR3 reads CASSPHSTSSGRANEQFF. For the CDR3, the DNA is TGTGCCAGCAGCCCTCACAGTACTTCTAGCGGGAGGGCCAATGAGCAGTTCTTC.

This sequence joins TRBV5-4 and TRBJ2-1; 9 bases agree with TRBD2. V lost 0 bases to trimming and J lost 8 bases; unmatched junction nucleotides: 6. The CDR3 is 15 amino acids. Germline-derived CDR1 and CDR2 are SGHNT and YYREEE (reference sequence). The CDR3 is CASSLGGRGYDEQFF. In DNA, the CDR3 is TGTGCCAGCAGCTTGGGCGGGAGGGGGTATGATGAGCAGTTCTTC.

With respect to this clone: Distinct nucleotide sequences in the sample also encode this CDR3. The CDR3 DNA is TGTGCCTGGAGTGCCCCGGGGGGGCTCCAAGAGACCCAGTACTTC. Translated: CAWSAPGGLQETQYF. The chain links TRBV30 to TRBJ2-5; 8 nucleotides align to TRBD2. V lost 1 base, J lost 1 base, and 5 bases stayed unmatched. The germline gives CDR1 GTSNPN, CDR2 SVGIG (reference sequence). CDR3 length: 15 amino acids.

The chain carries TRBV29-1 and TRBJ1-1; D ambiguous. Germline V CDR1 and CDR2: SQVTM, ANQGSEA. V was cut by 2 bases and J by 3 bases, with 10 bases left in between. The CDR3 runs 13 residues. The CDR3 spells CSVETRRDTEAFF. The CDR3 nucleotides are TGCAGCGTTGAAACGCGGAGGGACACTGAAGCTTTCTTT.

V is TRBV28 and J is TRBJ1-5, with TRBD1 identical over 9 bases. V lost 6 bases and J lost 2; bases outside the gene matches: 5. This CDR3 has 15 amino acids. The germline CDR1 and CDR2 sequences are MDHEN and SYDVKM. The CDR3 region has the DNA TGTGCCAGCAGGCGGGACAGGGAAGGCAATCAGCCCCAGCATTTT. Translation gives CASRRDREGNQPQHF.

This clone has a handful of counts. The CDR3, as DNA: TGTGCCAGCAGCCTATCCGCGGGGGGGCCTCGAGAGACCCAGTACTTC. It translates to CASSLSAGGPRETQYF. The V and J genes are TRBV9 and TRBJ2-5; TRBD2 aligns across 9 bases. The V gene's germline CDR1 is SGDLS and CDR2 YYNGEE. CDR3 length equals 16 residues. V dropped 4 bases and J dropped 4; count of bases not matched to a gene: 11.

V and J are TRBV4-2 and TRBJ1-6, with a weak D call TRBD1 (5 bases). The V end lost 0 bases, the J end lost 2 bases, and 11 bases lay between the germline ends. Germline assignment: CDR1 LGHNA and CDR2 YNFKEQ. The CDR3 spans 17 residues. CDR3 coding DNA: TGTGCCAGCAGCCAAGATCTCGCAGGGACCTATAATTCACCCCTCCACTTT. Protein: CASSQDLAGTYNSPLHF.

The V and J genes are TRBV18 and TRBJ1-5; possible D gene TRBD1, 6 bases. The CDR3 is made up of 15 amino acids. V was shortened by 3 bases and J by 7 bases, with 16 bases between the two germline ends. Germline lookup yields CDR1 KGHSH and CDR2 LQKENI. DNA of the CDR3: TGTGCCAGCTCACCTTCAAGCAACAGGGAACAGCCCCAGCATTTT. Amino acids: CASSPSSNREQPQHF.

V and J are TRBV6-6 and TRBJ1-5; 7 nucleotides match TRBD1. V was pared by 6 bases and J by 11 bases, with 7 bases of the junction left unmatched. The CDR3 totals 12 residues. The germline gives CDR1 MNHNY, CDR2 SVGAGI (reference sequence). The CDR3 region has the DNA TGTGCCAGCAGGGACAGGTTCAACACCCAGCATTTT. Its translation: CASRDRFNTQHF.

This chain joins TRBV20-1 and TRBJ1-2; D possibly corresponds to TRBD1 (6 bases). The CDR3 consists of 11 residues. Germline V gene data show CDR1 as DFQATT and CDR2 as SNEGSKA (reference sequence). Trimming shortened V by 6 bases and J by 4 bases, and 9 bases separated the two germline ends. CDR3 sequence (DNA): TGCAGTGCGAGGACAGTCTATGGCTACACCTTC. It encodes CSARTVYGYTF.

The V gene is TRBV30, the J gene TRBJ2-5; 12 nucleotides agree with TRBD2. The V segment lost 3 bases and the J segment 5 bases; nucleotides outside the gene matches: 19. Germline assignment: CDR1 GTSNPN and CDR2 SVGIG (reference sequence). The CDR3 consists of 19 residues. CDR3 amino acids: CAWSPRTSGKADPKETQYF. In DNA, the CDR3 is TGTGCCTGGAGCCCCCGGACTAGCGGGAAGGCTGATCCAAAGGAGACCCAGTACTTC. Based on the CDR3 plus reference TRBV30 and TRBJ2-5, the full variable domain is SQTIHQWPATLVQPVGSPLSLECTVEGTSNPNLYWYRQAAGRGLQLLFYSVGIGQISSEVPQNLSASRPQDRQFILSSKKLLLSDSGFYLCAWSPRTSGKADPKETQYFGPGTRLLVL.

The V call is TRBV21-1, the J call TRBJ2-1; TRBD1 is the table's D call and was not checked against the DNA. TRBV21-1 is given as a pseudogene. CDR3 length: 14 amino acids. This CDR3 is CASRISGCLYEQFF. In DNA, the CDR3 is TGTGCCAGCAGAATTTCAGGGTGTCTGTATGAGCAGTTCTTC.

The genes are TRBV4-3 and TRBJ2-6; D unresolved. This CDR3 is 16 amino acids long. V gave up 3 bases and J gave up 0 bases, with 9 bases separating them. Germline CDR1 reads LGHNA; CDR2 reads YSLEER. The CDR3 sequence is CASSQFGFSGANVLTF. Here the CDR3 DNA reads TGCGCCAGCAGCCAGTTCGGTTTCTCTGGGGCCAACGTCCTGACTTTC.

This clone came up a few times. V and J are TRBV7-7 and TRBJ1-5; 9 positions agree with TRBD1. The ends lost 5 bases at V and 1 base at J; junction bases unmatched: 12. The CDR3 length is 18 residues. Germline lookup yields CDR1 SSHAT and CDR2 FNYEAQ (reference sequence). The CDR3 spells CASSQGTNRGRSNQPQHF. The DNA for the CDR3 is TGTGCCAGCAGCCAAGGGACCAACAGGGGGCGAAGCAATCAGCCCCAGCATTTT.

This clone occurred a few times. The CDR3 sequence is CASSEVGRETQYF. Written as DNA, the CDR3 is TGTGCCAGCAGTGAAGTGGGGAGGGAGACCCAGTACTTC. V and J are TRBV6-1 and TRBJ2-5, with D possibly TRBD2 on 6 matching bases. V was clipped by 1 base and J by 5 bases, with 8 bases between them. CDR1 and CDR2 (germline): MNHNS, SASEGT. The CDR3 contains 13 residues.

Here the CDR3 reads CAISESGGKGNTIYF. CDR3 in DNA: TGTGCCATCAGTGAGTCGGGGGGAAAAGGAAACACCATATATTTT. The V call is TRBV10-3, the J call TRBJ1-3; a weak D match, TRBD1 (5 bases). The CDR3 sequence is 15 residues long. CDR1 ENHRY and CDR2 SYGVKD come from the germline V gene. The V and J ends lost 0 bases and 4 bases respectively, with 10 bases between them.

The count of this clone is one. The rearrangement uses TRBV19 and TRBJ2-5; 12 bases agree with TRBD1. This CDR3 spans 17 amino acids. V dropped 0 bases and J dropped 5; count of bases not matched to a gene: 7. The germline V gene encodes CDR1 LNHDA and CDR2 SQIVND (reference sequence). The CDR3 region is CASSIDLGTGGWETQYF. CDR3 bases: TGTGCCAGTAGTATAGATCTCGGGACAGGGGGCTGGGAGACCCAGTACTTC.

The chain uses TRBV5-5 and TRBJ2-7; perhaps TRBD2 as D (6 bases). Germline CDR1 reads SGHKS; CDR2 reads YYEKEE (reference sequence). The CDR3 is made up of 15 amino acids. V lost 0 bases, J lost 3 bases, and 13 bases lay in between. The CDR3 reads CASSLGGTLIYEQYF. The CDR3 region has the DNA TGTGCCAGCAGCTTGGGAGGGACTTTGATCTACGAGCAGTACTTC.

The rearrangement uses TRBV7-9 and TRBJ1-2; TRBD1 matches at 7 bases. Looked up from germline, CDR1 is SEHNR and CDR2 is FQNEAQ (reference sequence). The V and J ends lost 5 bases and 4 bases, in that order; junction bases with no gene match: 10. This CDR3 comprises 15 residues. CDR3 nucleotides: TGTGCCAGCAGCCCGCGACAGGGATGGAGCTATGGCTACACCTTC. Protein sequence: CASSPRQGWSYGYTF. Using reference TRBV7-9 and TRBJ1-2 for the parts outside the CDR3, the full variable domain is DTGVSQNPRHKITKRGQNVTFRCDPISEHNRLYWYRQTLGQGPEFLTYFQNEAQLEKSRLLSDRFSAERPKGSFSTLEIQRTEQGDSAMYLCASSPRQGWSYGYTFGSGTRLTVV.

The rearrangement joins TRBV9 to TRBJ1-1; 9 bases map to TRBD1. The CDR3 length is 15 residues. Germline assignment: CDR1 SGDLS and CDR2 YYNGEE. The J segment lost 4 bases and the V segment lost 2 bases, leaving 6 bases of the junction unmatched. The CDR3 is CASSVGTGWGTEAFF. The CDR3 DNA reads as TGTGCCAGCAGCGTGGGGACAGGGTGGGGCACTGAAGCTTTCTTT.

This clone has only a few counts. This chain connects TRBV2 to TRBJ1-6; D is possibly TRBD1 (6 bases). CDR3 length equals 15 residues. Germline lookup yields CDR1 SNHLY and CDR2 FYNNEI. V was shortened by 6 bases and J by 5 bases, with 14 bases between the two germline ends. In DNA, the CDR3 is TGTGCCAGCAGAGCCCGGGACACAAATAATTCACCCCTCCACTTT. It yields the protein CASRARDTNNSPLHF.